The clone carrying this T cell receptor (beta chain) was seen a few times. The data derive from a study of human T cells and chemical hapten exposure. Time point of the sample: pre-sensitization, week 0. Stated treatment: therapeutic diphenylcyclopropenone sensitization with weekly scalp DPC. TCRdb passed the RACE reads through MiXCR, listing each CDR3 protein once. The table records 200,000 to 300,000 distinct CDR3 sequences, about 9% of them present only once. Trimming shortened V by 4 bases and J by 7 bases, and 17 bases separated the two germline ends. This CDR3 is 13 amino acids long. Germline CDR1 is SQVTM and CDR2 is ANQGSEA.

Sequenced here: whole blood, sampled in connection with sensitization to the hapten diphenylcyclopropenone (DPC). The sequence was collected from a woman in her thirties or forties with alopecia areata. Some clones in this sample may be carry-over from other donors' samples. The chain employs TRBV29-1 and TRBJ2-7; D is perhaps TRBD2 (5 bases). CDR3 bases: TGCAGCGTTGTCATGCCTCCCTCGGGAGAGCAGTACTTC. Its translation is CSVVMPPSGEQYF.